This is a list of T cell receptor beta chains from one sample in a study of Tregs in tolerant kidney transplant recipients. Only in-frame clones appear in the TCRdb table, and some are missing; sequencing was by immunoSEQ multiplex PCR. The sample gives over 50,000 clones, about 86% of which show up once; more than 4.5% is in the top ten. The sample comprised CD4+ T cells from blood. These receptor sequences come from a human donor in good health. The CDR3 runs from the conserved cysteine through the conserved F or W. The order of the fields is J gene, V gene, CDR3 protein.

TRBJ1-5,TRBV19,CASSSIQGGNQPQHF
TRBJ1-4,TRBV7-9,CASNSAGGHEKLFF
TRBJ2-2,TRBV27,CASSRGRPTILTGELFF
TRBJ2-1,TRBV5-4,CASSPGLVANEQFF
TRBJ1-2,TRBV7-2,CASSSGGDSQAGGYTF
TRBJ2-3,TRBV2,CASSLSAFSTDTQYF
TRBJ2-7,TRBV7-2,CASDRDPTISGSLSYEQYF
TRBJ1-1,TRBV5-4,CASSTGTRALHTEAFF
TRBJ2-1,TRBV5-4,CASSLEVSRQGSEQFF
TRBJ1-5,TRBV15,CATSQLEVGFGGQPQHF
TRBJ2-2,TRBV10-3,CATLGIANTGELFF
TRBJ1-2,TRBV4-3,CASSQVFPPEYGYTF
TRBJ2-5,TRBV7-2,CASSFLTGGETQYF
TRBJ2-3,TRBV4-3,CASSQDFRDTQYF
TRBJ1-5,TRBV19,CASSTDRGGQPQHF
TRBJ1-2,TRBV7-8,CASSSTGTSYGYTF
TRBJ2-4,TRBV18,CASSPSSPEELAKNIQYF
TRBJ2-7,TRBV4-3,CASSQGGIAPYEQYF
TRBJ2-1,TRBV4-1,CASSHGTQYNEQFF
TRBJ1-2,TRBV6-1,CASSERQATSYGYTF
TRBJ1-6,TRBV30,CAWSQEYNSPLHF
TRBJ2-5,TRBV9,CASSKRGGQETQYF
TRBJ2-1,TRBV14,CASSHIPSYNEQFF
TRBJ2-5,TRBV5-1,CASSPRTSGLLMGETQYF
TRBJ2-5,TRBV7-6,CASSLGDRGSETQYF
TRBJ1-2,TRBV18,CASSPFRGDGYTF
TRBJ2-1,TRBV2,CASSLQANEQFF
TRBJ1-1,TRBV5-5,CASSRTGLDTEAFF
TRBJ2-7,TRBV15,CATSRAGAPPAEQYF
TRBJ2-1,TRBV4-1,CASSPILVVNEQFF
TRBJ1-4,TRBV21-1,CASSNDGF
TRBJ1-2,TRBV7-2,CASSSKWGQNYGYTF
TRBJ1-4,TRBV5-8,CASSSGYNEKLFF
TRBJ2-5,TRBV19,CASRGRVETQYF
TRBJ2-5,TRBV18,CASSPPSGRETQYF
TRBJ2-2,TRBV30,CAWRLFFTGELFF
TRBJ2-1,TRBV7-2,CASSLDPGSYNEQFF
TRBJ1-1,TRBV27,CASSLLMNTEAFF
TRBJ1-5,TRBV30,CAFRNPGQGNQPQHF
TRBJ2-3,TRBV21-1,CASAEGDRGSVGTDTQYF
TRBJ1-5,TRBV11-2,CASSLEGYQPQHF
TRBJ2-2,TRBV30,CAWFVSANTGELFF
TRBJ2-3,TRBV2,CASSARQLTDTQYF
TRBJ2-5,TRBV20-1,CSATLGETQYF
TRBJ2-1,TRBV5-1,CASSASGTVYEQFF
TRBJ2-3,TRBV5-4,CASSNSPHSGSGTDTQYF
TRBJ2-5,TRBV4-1,CASSQDLGAGVLSQETQYF
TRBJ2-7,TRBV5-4,CASSQDREDEQYF
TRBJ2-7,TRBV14,CASSPRLGDQFYEQYF
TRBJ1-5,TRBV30,CAWRSGGSNQPQHF
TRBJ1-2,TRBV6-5,CASRENTNYGYTF
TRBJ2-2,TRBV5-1,CASSFGQLTGELFF
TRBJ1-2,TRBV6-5,CASSYGGTDYGYTF
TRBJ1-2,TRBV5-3,CARSRDRLILYGYTF
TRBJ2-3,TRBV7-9,CASSQRSRTDTQYF
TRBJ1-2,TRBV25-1,CASTSSLYGYTF
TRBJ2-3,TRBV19,CASSIMRDSDTQYF
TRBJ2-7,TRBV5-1,CASSSGTSGGSSYEQYF